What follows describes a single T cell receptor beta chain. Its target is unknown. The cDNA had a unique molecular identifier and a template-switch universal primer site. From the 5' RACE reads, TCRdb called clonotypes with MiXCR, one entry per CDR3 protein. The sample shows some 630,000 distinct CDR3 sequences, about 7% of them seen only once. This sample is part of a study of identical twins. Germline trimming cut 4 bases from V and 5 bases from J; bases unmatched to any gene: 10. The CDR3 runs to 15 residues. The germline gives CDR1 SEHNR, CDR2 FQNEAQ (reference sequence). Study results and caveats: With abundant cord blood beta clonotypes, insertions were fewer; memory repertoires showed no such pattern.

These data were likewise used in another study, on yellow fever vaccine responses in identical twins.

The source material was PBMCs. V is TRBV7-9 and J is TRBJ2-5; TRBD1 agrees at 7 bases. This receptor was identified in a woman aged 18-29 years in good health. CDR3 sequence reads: CASSSPTGSGETQYF. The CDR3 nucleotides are TGTGCCAGCAGCTCCCCGACAGGGTCGGGCGAGACCCAGTACTTC.